This entry features one TCR beta chain sequence. How the authors handled the data: Amplified reference gene primers provided the basis for estimating nucleated cell counts. Sequenced by immunoSEQ multiplex PCR; TCRdb stores in-frame clones only, minus some. The V and J calls and clone size come from that table; D and trimming were worked out from the DNA. In the table there are about 300,000 clones, roughly 86% of which are singletons. The record originates from a study of blood T cell repertoires in COVID-19. Turning to the study itself: The origin of the acute and convalescent COVID-19 samples was the United States, Italy and Spain. The cDNA or gDNA used as material had been derived from T cells, B-cell-depleted T cells, or PBMCs.

The CDR3 loop spans 14 amino acids. Germline V gives CDR1 SQVTM, CDR2 ANQGSEA. V trimming: 7 bases; J trimming: 7 bases; junction bases outside the gene matches: 10. Sequencing was done on a sample of peripheral blood. This clonotype originated in a man aged 65-85 years with acute or convalescent COVID-19. J is TRBJ2-1 and V is TRBV29-1; 10 bases are a match to TRBD1. The CDR3 DNA reads as TGCAGCGGGGCGACAGGGGGCCTTAGGAATGAGCAGTTCTTC. Amino acids: CSGATGGLRNEQFF.